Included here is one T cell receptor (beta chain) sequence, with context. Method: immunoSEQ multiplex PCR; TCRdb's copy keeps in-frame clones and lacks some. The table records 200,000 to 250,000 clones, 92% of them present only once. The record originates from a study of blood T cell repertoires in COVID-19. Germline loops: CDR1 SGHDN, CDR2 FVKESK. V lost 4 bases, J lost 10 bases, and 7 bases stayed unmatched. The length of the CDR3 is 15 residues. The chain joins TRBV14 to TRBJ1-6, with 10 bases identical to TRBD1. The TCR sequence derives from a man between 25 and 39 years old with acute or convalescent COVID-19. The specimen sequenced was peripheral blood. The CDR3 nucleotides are TGTGCCAGCAGCCCCCTAGGACAGGGGGAATCACCCCTCCACTTT. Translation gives CASSPLGQGESPLHF. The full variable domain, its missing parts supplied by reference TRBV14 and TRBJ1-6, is EAGVTQFPSHSVIEKGQTVTLRCDPISGHDNLYWYRRVMGKEIKFLLHFVKESKQDESGMPNNRFLAERTGGTYSTLKVQPAELEDSGVYFCASSPLGQGESPLHFGNGTRLTVT.